The rows below give T cell receptor beta chains drawn from one sample of a study of blood T cells in healthy people across ages. MiXCR, run by TCRdb on the 5' RACE reads, gives a single entry per CDR3 protein. The sample has 1.5 million to 2 million distinct CDR3 sequences, about 30% seen once. The sequenced sample consisted of blood. The source is a woman in her thirties in good health. CDR3s include the opening cysteine and the closing phenylalanine or tryptophan. A D gene is named only where the DNA matches it firmly. Clone size is stated in some rows and not others, as once, few, many or a class when expanded.

clone_size,d_call,j_call,v_call,cdr3_aa,cdr3_nt
-,TRBD2,TRBJ2-1,TRBV13,CASSPRLAGGRPYNEQFF,TGTGCCAGCAGCCCCAGACTAGCGGGGGGGCGTCCCTACAATGAGCAGTTCTTC
-,TRBD2,TRBJ2-5,TRBV20-1,CSARGVAGETQYF,TGCAGTGCTAGAGGGGTAGCGGGAGAGACCCAGTACTTC
-,TRBD2,TRBJ2-1,TRBV13,CASSPSTPLAGGPYEQFF,TGTGCCAGCAGCCCCTCTACCCCACTAGCGGGAGGTCCGTATGAGCAGTTCTTC
few,-,TRBJ2-2,TRBV6-5,CASSPWASTGERFF,TGTGCCAGCTCGCCTTGGGCCTCAACCGGGGAGCGGTTTTTT
-,-,TRBJ1-4,TRBV5-4,CASSSRTATNEKRFF,TGTGCCAGCAGCTCCCGGACAGCCACTAATGAAAAACGGTTTTTT
many,-,TRBJ1-1,TRBV29-1,CSVPRGEGAFF,TGCAGCGTCCCTCGAGGGGAGGGTGCTTTCTTT
-,TRBD2,TRBJ2-1,TRBV6-5,CASTRAGRVTYNEQVF,TGTGCCAGCACACGGGCGGGGAGGGTTACCTACAATGAGCAGGTCTTC
-,TRBD1,TRBJ1-2,TRBV3-1,CASSRSGGFGYGYTF,TGTGCCAGCAGCCGGTCAGGGGGTTTCGGCTATGGCTACACCTTC
many,-,TRBJ1-2,TRBV5-1,CASSLDKSGYTF,TGCGCCAGCAGCCTCGACAAAAGTGGCTACACCTTC
-,-,TRBJ1-4,TRBV5-1,CASSLGSGFGEKLFF,TGCGCCAGCAGCTTGGGTTCGGGCTTTGGGGAAAAACTGTTTTTT
many,-,TRBJ2-5,TRBV12-3/TRBV12-4,CASSTGIQETQYF,TGTGCCAGCAGTACCGGGATCCAAGAGACCCAGTACTTC
few,-,TRBJ1-4,TRBV5-1,CASSFGSATNEKLFF,TGCGCCAGCAGCTTTGGGTCTGCAACTAATGAAAAACTGTTTTTT
few,-,TRBJ1-4,TRBV12-3/TRBV12-4,CASSLGGLKVELFF,TGTGCCAGCAGCCTGGGGGGCTTGAAAGTAGAACTGTTTTTT
-,-,TRBJ1-5,TRBV12-3/TRBV12-4,CASNAGFNQPQHF,TGTGCCAGCAACGCAGGATTCAATCAGCCCCAGCATTTT
-,-,TRBJ1-1,TRBV6-5,CASGPRGGNTEAFF,TGTGCCTCCGGGCCAAGAGGGGGGAACACTGAAGCTTTCTTT
-,-,TRBJ2-5,TRBV5-1,CASSLGGAAQETQYF,TGCGCCAGCAGCTTGGGCGGGGCAGCCCAAGAGACCCAGTACTTC
-,TRBD1,TRBJ1-6,TRBV7-9,CASSPPGQALTSPLHF,TGTGCCAGCAGCCCTCCCGGACAGGCTTTAACGTCACCCCTCCACTTT
many,TRBD2,TRBJ2-7,TRBV3-1,CASSRGLANTYEQYF,TGTGCCAGCAGTCGGGGACTAGCGAACACCTACGAGCAGTACTTC
few,-,TRBJ2-7,TRBV12-3/TRBV12-4,CASSPPWTDGGEQYF,TGTGCCAGCAGTCCGCCCTGGACGGACGGCGGCGAGCAGTACTTC
few,-,TRBJ2-3,TRBV29-1,CSASPGTSTDTQYF,TGCAGCGCAAGTCCGGGAACGAGCACAGATACGCAGTATTTT
few,-,TRBJ2-7,TRBV28,CASSARARYEQYF,TGTGCCAGCAGTGCCCGAGCCAGATACGAGCAGTACTTC
few,TRBD1,TRBJ2-1,TRBV5-5,CASSLWDRASHEQFF,TGTGCCAGCAGCTTGTGGGACAGGGCCTCCCATGAGCAGTTCTTC
-,-,TRBJ1-5,TRBV5-5,CASSSEQVIGNQPQHF,TGTGCCAGCAGCTCCGAGCAGGTTATAGGCAATCAGCCCCAGCATTTT
-,-,TRBJ2-2,TRBV12-3/TRBV12-4,CASSFRRAGIGAGELFF,TGTGCCAGCAGTTTCCGACGAGCGGGTATTGGGGCCGGGGAGCTGTTTTTT
-,-,TRBJ2-7,TRBV6-1,CASTPGLTYERYF,TGTGCCAGCACTCCGGGACTTACCTACGAGCGGTACTTC
few,TRBD1,TRBJ1-2,TRBV12-3/TRBV12-4,CASSQGQGAYYGYTF,TGTGCCAGCAGTCAGGGACAGGGGGCTTACTATGGCTACACCTTC
many,-,TRBJ2-7,TRBV20-1,CSASSGYEQYF,TGCAGTGCTAGTTCAGGGTACGAGCAGTACTTC
-,TRBD2,TRBJ2-3,TRBV20-1,CRAAGGRDTQYF,TGCAGGGCTGCGGGGGGACGAGATACGCAGTATTTT
few,-,TRBJ2-5,TRBV12-3/TRBV12-4,CASSFGIAQGEETQYF,TGTGCCAGCAGTTTTGGGATAGCCCAGGGCGAAGAGACCCAGTACTTC
few,-,TRBJ2-5,TRBV20-1,CSARTGTQQETQYF,TGCAGTGCTAGGACCGGGACTCAACAAGAGACCCAGTACTTC
many,TRBD2,TRBJ2-5,TRBV4-1,CASSQRGVEETQYF,TGCGCCAGCAGCCAGCGGGGGGTTGAAGAGACCCAGTACTTC
-,-,TRBJ2-3,TRBV29-1,CSVPGRLLDTQYF,TGCAGCGTGCCCGGCCGACTCTTAGATACGCAGTATTTT